These 14 T cell receptor beta chains were all obtained from the same sample, sequenced in a study of blood T cell repertoires in COVID-19. Sequencing was performed with immunoSEQ multiplex PCR; in TCRdb, only in-frame clones are kept and a portion is missing. This repertoire shows 250,000 to 350,000 clones, roughly 90% found once; its top ten account for approximately 12%. The specimen was peripheral blood. The receptors were gathered from a woman aged 60-75 years with acute or convalescent COVID-19.

The chain couples TRBV27 to TRBJ2-1; no definite D call. The CDR3 length is 15 residues. With 5 bases removed from V and 7 bases from J, the gap between germline ends came to 18 bases. The V gene's germline CDR1 is MNHEY and CDR2 SMNVEV (reference sequence). CDR3 amino acids: CASSRPKPSGNEQFF. The CDR3 DNA is TGTGCCAGCAGTAGGCCTAAACCCTCAGGTAATGAGCAGTTCTTC.

The chain recombines TRBV6-5 with TRBJ1-4, with TRBD1 matching over 7 bases. This CDR3 has 14 amino acids. J lost 7 bases, V lost 5 bases, and 7 bases had no gene match. Germline V gene sequence: CDR1 MNHEY, CDR2 SVGAGI. CDR3 bases: TGTGCCAGCAGTCACCCAGGGGGTGGTGAAAAACTGTTTTTT. Protein sequence: CASSHPGGGEKLFF.

V is TRBV29-1 and J is TRBJ1-5; TRBD1 matches at 11 bases. Looked up from germline, CDR1 is SQVTM and CDR2 is ANQGSEA. The CDR3 covers 14 residues. V shed 5 bases, J shed 3 bases, and the junction held 3 bases outside the gene matches. The CDR3 spells CSVKGQGDNQPQHF. The CDR3 region has the DNA TGCAGCGTTAAGGGACAGGGGGACAATCAGCCCCAGCATTTT. The full variable domain, completed using reference TRBV29-1 and TRBJ1-5, is SAVISQKPSRDICQRGTSLTIQCQVDSQVTMMFWYRQQPGQSLTLIATANQGSEATYESGFVIDKFPISRPNLTFSTLTVSNMSPEDSSIYLCSVKGQGDNQPQHFGDGTRLSIL.

The chain uses TRBV6-1 and TRBJ2-7; maybe TRBD1 (5 bases). This CDR3 is built from 15 residues. Germline-derived CDR1 and CDR2 are MNHNS and SASEGT. Deletions cut 6 bases from V and 2 bases from J, with 17 bases between. The CDR3 region is CASSYSQGITYEQYF. The DNA for the CDR3 is TGTGCCAGCAGCTATTCCCAGGGTATTACCTACGAGCAGTACTTC.

This chain uses TRBV7-2 with TRBJ2-5; D ambiguous. CDR1 SGHTA and CDR2 FQGNSA come from the germline V gene. CDR3 size: 13 residues. Trimming stripped 0 bases from V and 4 bases from J, with 6 bases between. The CDR3 spells CASSLAYGETQYF. The CDR3 DNA is TGTGCCAGCAGCTTAGCGTACGGAGAGACCCAGTACTTC. Looking up the rest from reference TRBV7-2 and TRBJ2-5 gives the full variable domain: GAGVSQSPSNKVTEKGKDVELRCDPISGHTALYWYRQSLGQGLEFLIYFQGNSAPDKSGLPSDRFSAERTGGSVSTLTIQRTQQEDSAVYLCASSLAYGETQYFGPGTRLLVL.

The rearrangement joins TRBV7-2 to TRBJ2-5, with TRBD1 matching over 9 bases. The CDR3 is 14 amino acids. CDR1 SGHTA and CDR2 FQGNSA come from the germline V gene. With V trimmed by 7 bases and J by 2 bases, 5 bases remained unmatched. The CDR3 DNA reads as TGTGCCAGCAAACGGGACAGGGCACAAGAGACCCAGTACTTC. It specifies CASKRDRAQETQYF.

The chain joins TRBV24-1 to TRBJ2-2; 13 positions match TRBD2. The V and J ends lost 4 bases and 0 bases, in that order; junction bases with no gene match: 10. The V gene's germline CDR1 is KGHDR and CDR2 SFDVKD. The CDR3 covers 20 residues. The CDR3 DNA reads TGTGCCACCAGTGACCCGACTAGCGGGGGGACGTTCGCGAACACCGGGGAGCTGTTTTTT. It codes for CATSDPTSGGTFANTGELFF.

For this clone: Other nucleotide sequences from this sample produce the same CDR3. This chain connects TRBV18 to TRBJ1-2, with TRBD1 matching 7 bases. V shed 3 bases, J shed 4 bases, and the junction held 2 bases outside the gene matches. This CDR3 is built from 13 residues. In germline, CDR1 is KGHSH, CDR2 LQKENI. In DNA, the CDR3 is TGTGCCAGCTCACCCGACAGGGTCTATGGCTACACCTTC. Its translation is CASSPDRVYGYTF. The full variable domain, rest sourced from reference TRBV18 and TRBJ1-2, is NAGVMQNPRHLVRRRGQEARLRCSPMKGHSHVYWYRQLPEEGLKFMVYLQKENIIDESGMPKERFSAEFPKEGPSILRIQQVVRGDSAAYFCASSPDRVYGYTFGSGTRLTVV.

The rearrangement joins TRBV2 to TRBJ1-1; tentatively, D is TRBD1 (6 bases). CDR1 is SNHLY and CDR2 is FYNNEI in the germline V gene. Trimming shortened V by 7 bases and J by 4 bases, and 13 bases separated the two germline ends. The CDR3 loop spans 13 amino acids. The CDR3 sequence is CASTKGETTEAFF. CDR3 DNA: TGTGCCAGCACTAAGGGGGAAACCACTGAAGCTTTCTTT. The full variable domain, in which reference TRBV2 and TRBJ1-1 provide the parts outside the CDR3, is EPEVTQTPSHQVTQMGQEVILRCVPISNHLYFYWYRQILGQKVEFLVSFYNNEISEKSEIFDDQFSVERPDGSNFTLKIRSTKLEDSAMYFCASTKGETTEAFFGQGTRLTVV.

V and J are TRBV30 and TRBJ1-4, with 8 nucleotides matching TRBD1. CDR1 and CDR2 from the germline V gene are GTSNPN and SVGIG (reference sequence). There are 15 residues in the CDR3. The J segment lost 2 bases and the V segment lost 7 bases, leaving 9 bases of the junction unmatched. CDR3 in amino acids: CASAGQGRTNEKLFF. The CDR3 bases are TGTGCCTCCGCTGGACAGGGAAGGACTAATGAAAAACTGTTTTTT.

The gene calls are TRBV19 and TRBJ2-3; no reliable D call. CDR3 length equals 15 residues. V dropped 5 bases and J dropped 1 base, with 13 bases sitting between them. Looked up from germline, CDR1 is LNHDA and CDR2 is SQIVND (reference sequence). The chain's CDR3 is CASSLYSRRTDTQYF. In DNA form, the CDR3 reads TGTGCCAGTAGTCTTTACAGTAGACGCACAGATACGCAGTATTTT. Using reference TRBV19 and TRBJ2-3 for the parts outside the CDR3, the full variable domain is DGGITQSPKYLFRKEGQNVTLSCEQNLNHDAMYWYRQDPGQGLRLIYYSQIVNDFQKGDIAEGYSVSREKKESFPLTVTSAQKNPTAFYLCASSLYSRRTDTQYFGPGTRLTVL.

The chain carries TRBV4-3 and TRBJ1-2; 10 positions agree with TRBD1. The CDR3 spans 16 residues. Germline V lookup: CDR1 LGHNA, CDR2 YSLEER. The V segment lost 3 bases and the J segment 2 bases; nucleotides outside the gene matches: 6. This CDR3 is CASSHGQGESNYGYTF. CDR3 DNA sequence: TGCGCCAGCAGCCACGGACAGGGGGAATCAAACTATGGCTACACCTTC.

V is TRBV9 and J is TRBJ1-5, with 8 nucleotides matching TRBD1. Looked up from germline, CDR1 is SGDLS and CDR2 is YYNGEE. The CDR3 loop spans 14 amino acids. Losses at the gene ends were 8 bases for V and 0 bases for J; bases not matched to a gene: 4. CDR3 DNA sequence: TGTGCCAGTGGACAGGGAGGTAGCAATCAGCCCCAGCATTTT. Residues: CASGQGGSNQPQHF.

The chain uses TRBV5-6 and TRBJ2-5; D uncertain. Germline assignment: CDR1 SGHDT and CDR2 YYEEEE. The length of the CDR3 is 13 residues. The V end was cut by 4 bases, the J end by 0 bases, with 7 bases between. CDR3 sequence: CASSPEYQETQYF. CDR3 coding DNA: TGTGCCAGCAGCCCCGAGTACCAAGAGACCCAGTACTTC.